This entry lists 23 T cell receptor beta chains sequenced from one sample in a study of spatial heterogeneity in lung cancer. MiXCR, run by TCRdb on the 5' RACE reads, gives a single entry per CDR3 protein. The sample has 95,000 to 130,000 distinct CDR3 sequences, 12% seen once. Indicated time point: blood at routine non-recurrence follow-up after resection. Unsorted tumor, nontumor lung tissue or cryopreserved PBMC supplied the whole RNA. The sequences come from PBMCs, collected at follow-up. The receptors originated from a male donor with early-stage non-small cell lung cancer.

The rearrangement links TRBV7-8 to TRBJ2-3, with D hard to call. The germline gives CDR1 SGHVS, CDR2 FQNEAQ. The V end was cut by 1 base, the J end by 2 bases, with 7 bases between. The CDR3 contains 14 residues. This CDR3 is CASSLGPFTDTQYF. For the CDR3, the DNA is TGTGCCAGCAGCTTAGGGCCCTTCACAGATACGCAGTATTTT.

Concerning this clonotype: This may be a read error, as it is one base from a much larger clone. This rearrangement joins TRBV5-1 to TRBJ1-2, with TRBD1 as a possible D gene (5 bases). V lost 1 base, J lost 3 bases, and 16 bases lay in between. Germline CDR1 reads SGHRS; CDR2 reads YFSETQ. This CDR3 is built from 16 residues. The CDR3 DNA is TGCGCCAGCAGCTTGCTGTTGAACGGAGGGGACTATGGCTACACCTTC. Residues: CASSLLLNGGDYGYTF.

This rearrangement joins TRBV7-2 to TRBJ1-5, with 7 bases matching TRBD1. CDR3 length equals 16 residues. Germline CDR1 and CDR2: SGHTA and FQGNSA. V was pared by 6 bases and J by 7 bases, with 15 bases of the junction left unmatched. CDR3 sequence (DNA): TGTGCCAGCAGTCTCTGGGACAGACGTACGGGACAGCCCCAGCATTTT. Encoded protein: CASSLWDRRTGQPQHF.

This clonotype has at least ten counts. This sequence joins TRBV5-1 and TRBJ2-3; tentatively, D is TRBD2 (6 bases). This CDR3 comprises 16 residues. The ends were cut back, 6 bases at V and 4 bases at J, with 21 bases in the middle. In germline, CDR1 is SGHRS, CDR2 YFSETQ. The CDR3 protein is CASIPGVGLEADTQYF. The CDR3 DNA follows: TGCGCCAGCATCCCGGGGGTTGGATTAGAGGCAGATACGCAGTATTTT.

This clonotype was counted only a few times. This sequence joins TRBV6-7 and TRBJ2-5, with D tentatively TRBD1 (6 bases). TRBV6-7 belongs to the ORF category, with a function that is uncertain. V lost 2 bases to trimming and J lost 2 bases, with 15 bases between them. The CDR3 length is 16 residues. The CDR3 loop is CASSYPIRTGQETQYF. The CDR3 DNA is TGTGCCAGCAGTTACCCAATTCGAACAGGGCAAGAGACCCAGTACTTC.

There are many counts of this clonotype. The gene calls are TRBV20-1 and TRBJ2-7, with a weak D call TRBD1 (5 bases). Germline CDR1 DFQATT, CDR2 SNEGSKA (reference sequence). The CDR3 has 11 amino acids. V was cut by 6 bases and J by 3 bases, with 9 bases left in between. The chain's CDR3 is CSADSDYEQYF. CDR3 in DNA: TGCAGTGCCGACAGTGACTACGAGCAGTACTTC.

This chain joins TRBV20-1 and TRBJ2-1; no clear D gene. The length of the CDR3 is 11 residues. Trimming stripped 0 bases from V and 5 bases from J, with 2 bases between. Germline assignment: CDR1 DFQATT and CDR2 SNEGSKA (reference sequence). The CDR3 nucleotides read TGCAGTGCTAGAGAGGACAATGAGCAGTTCTTC. It yields the protein CSAREDNEQFF.

This clonotype came up a few times. This rearrangement joins TRBV20-1 to TRBJ1-1; D ambiguous. This CDR3 is 11 amino acids long. Deletions cut 8 bases from V and 1 base from J, with 8 bases between. Germline V gives CDR1 DFQATT, CDR2 SNEGSKA (reference sequence). This CDR3 is CSPPANTEAFF. CDR3 in DNA: TGCAGTCCCCCGGCGAACACTGAAGCTTTCTTT.

The V and J genes are TRBV5-1 and TRBJ2-3; possibly TRBD2 for D (6 bases). V lost 0 bases and J lost 6, with 14 bases in between. The CDR3 length is 15 residues. Germline V gene lookup returns CDR1 SGHRS and CDR2 YFSETQ. The CDR3 DNA follows: TGCGCCAGCAGCTTGGCCGCCGGGGGACCGGATACGCAGTATTTT. Its translation is CASSLAAGGPDTQYF.

This clonotype has ten or more counts. CDR3 loop: CASSGWAVSDTQYF. Here the CDR3 DNA reads TGTGCCAGCAGCGGGTGGGCTGTAAGCGATACGCAGTATTTT. The chain carries TRBV5-6 and TRBJ2-3, with D unclear. The CDR3 extends over 14 amino acids. Germline CDR1 SGHDT, CDR2 YYEEEE. V gave up 4 bases and J gave up 6 bases, with 15 bases separating them.

This clonotype has a count of ten or more. The rearrangement joins TRBV5-5 to TRBJ1-4, with D unresolved. This CDR3 is 12 amino acids long. V lost 3 bases to trimming and J lost 7 bases, with 7 bases between them. Germline values: CDR1 SGHKS, CDR2 YYEKEE (reference sequence). The CDR3 sequence: CASSSQSEKLFF. The CDR3 DNA follows: TGTGCCAGCAGCTCACAGAGTGAAAAACTGTTTTTT.

This clonotype was detected ten times or more. The V and J genes are TRBV27 and TRBJ2-1; the D gene could be TRBD1 or TRBD2 (6 bases each). The CDR3 consists of 12 residues. Germline V gives CDR1 MNHEY, CDR2 SMNVEV (reference sequence). Trimming removed 8 bases at V and 2 bases at J, with 7 bases between. The CDR3 here is CASGGPYNEQFF. Written as DNA, the CDR3 is TGTGCCAGCGGGGGGCCCTACAATGAGCAGTTCTTC.

This rearrangement joins TRBV4-2 to TRBJ1-3; 12 bases line up with TRBD1. The germline V gene has CDR1 LGHNA and CDR2 YNFKEQ. CDR3 length equals 19 residues. V gave up 1 base and J gave up 4 bases; unmatched junction bases: 11. The CDR3 DNA is TGTGCCAGCAGCCAAGGTCGATCGGGACAGGGGGCGCGGGGAAACACCATATATTTT. This codes for CASSQGRSGQGARGNTIYF.

This clonotype was seen more than once but under ten times. The chain links TRBV5-5 to TRBJ1-5; unclear D gene. CDR1 and CDR2 (germline): SGHKS, YYEKEE (reference sequence). The ends were cut back, 0 bases at V and 3 bases at J, with 7 bases in the middle. The CDR3 is made up of 14 amino acids. The CDR3 spells CASSLVLFNQPQHF. CDR3 bases: TGTGCCAGCAGCTTGGTTCTATTCAATCAGCCCCAGCATTTT.

This chain connects TRBV11-2 to TRBJ2-1; no reliable D call. Germline lookup yields CDR1 SGHAT and CDR2 FQNNGV. This CDR3 contains 12 residues. Trimming removed 2 bases from V and 9 bases from J, with 8 bases in between. CDR3 DNA: TGTGCCAGCAGCTTATCTAGGAGTGAGCAGTTCTTC. It yields the protein CASSLSRSEQFF.

This clonotype has more than one count but fewer than ten. The rearrangement links TRBV3-1 to TRBJ1-1; unclear D gene. The CDR3 has 16 residues. Germline loops: CDR1 LGHDT, CDR2 YNNKEL (reference sequence). Trimming took off 4 bases at V and 6 bases at J, with 21 bases between the two ends. In DNA form, the CDR3 reads TGTGCCAGCAGCCCCGGACTGGCGGGCCCCCGACCTGAAGCTTTCTTT. As protein: CASSPGLAGPRPEAFF.

This clonotype was counted between two and nine times. V usage is TRBV7-9 and J usage is TRBJ2-1; weak D call: TRBD1 (6 bases). The CDR3 consists of 16 residues. V gave up 5 bases and J gave up 4 bases, with 18 bases separating them. The germline V gene has CDR1 SEHNR and CDR2 FQNEAQ (reference sequence). DNA for the CDR3: TGTGCCAGCAGCCCCACAGGGATAAAATCGTACAATGAGCAGTTCTTC. Translated, it gives CASSPTGIKSYNEQFF.

This clonotype was seen a handful of times. The chain links TRBV11-2 to TRBJ2-7, with 7 bases aligning to TRBD2. CDR1 is SGHAT and CDR2 is FQNNGV in the germline V gene. The CDR3 spans 15 residues. The trim removed 1 base at V and 3 bases at J, leaving 6 bases unmatched. DNA for the CDR3: TGTGCCAGCAGCTTAGTTCTGCGGGGGAGCTACGAGCAGTACTTC. Its protein product is CASSLVLRGSYEQYF.

The chain uses TRBV5-1 and TRBJ1-6; D not certain. This CDR3 spans 14 amino acids. Germline lookup yields CDR1 SGHRS and CDR2 YFSETQ. V was clipped by 0 bases and J by 9 bases, with 10 bases between them. CDR3 sequence (DNA): TGCGCCAGCAGCTTGGTCCCTGAAGCTTCACCCCTCCACTTT. Protein: CASSLVPEASPLHF.

Points on this clonotype: One junction end does not reproduce the germline sequence, and a read error may be involved. The V call is TRBV12-3 or TRBV12-4, the J call TRBJ2-3; weak D call: TRBD2 (5 bases). CDR3 length: 13 residues. The CDR3 region has the DNA TGTCCCAGCATTACCACGGGGTCAGATACGCAGTATTTT. It encodes CPSITTGSDTQYF.

This clonotype was detected many times. The CDR3 sequence: CASSDGGSTDTQYF. The CDR3 DNA reads TGTGCCAGCAGTGACGGGGGAAGCACAGATACGCAGTATTTT. The rearrangement links TRBV6-6 to TRBJ2-3; tentative D call: TRBD2 (6 bases). Germline V gives CDR1 MNHNY, CDR2 SVGAGI (reference sequence). The ends were cut back, 5 bases at V and 0 bases at J, with 9 bases in the middle. The CDR3 covers 14 residues.

This clonotype has just a few counts. The chain joins TRBV19 to TRBJ2-4; TRBD1 matches 8 bases. This CDR3 region has 16 residues. From germline, CDR1 is LNHDA and CDR2 SQIVND (reference sequence). J was trimmed by 7 bases and V by 5 bases; bases with no gene match: 13. CDR3 region: CASSPRDRSWENIQYF. CDR3 bases: TGTGCCAGTAGTCCCCGGGACAGGTCTTGGGAGAACATTCAGTACTTC.

The gene calls are TRBV6-6 and TRBJ1-4; D remains ambiguous. The germline V gene has CDR1 MNHNY and CDR2 SVGAGI (reference sequence). The CDR3 is 13 residues long. With 6 bases removed from V and 13 bases from J, the gap between germline ends came to 18 bases. The CDR3 sequence: CASRNWQSGGLFF. The CDR3 region has the DNA TGTGCCAGCAGAAATTGGCAGTCAGGTGGACTGTTTTTT.